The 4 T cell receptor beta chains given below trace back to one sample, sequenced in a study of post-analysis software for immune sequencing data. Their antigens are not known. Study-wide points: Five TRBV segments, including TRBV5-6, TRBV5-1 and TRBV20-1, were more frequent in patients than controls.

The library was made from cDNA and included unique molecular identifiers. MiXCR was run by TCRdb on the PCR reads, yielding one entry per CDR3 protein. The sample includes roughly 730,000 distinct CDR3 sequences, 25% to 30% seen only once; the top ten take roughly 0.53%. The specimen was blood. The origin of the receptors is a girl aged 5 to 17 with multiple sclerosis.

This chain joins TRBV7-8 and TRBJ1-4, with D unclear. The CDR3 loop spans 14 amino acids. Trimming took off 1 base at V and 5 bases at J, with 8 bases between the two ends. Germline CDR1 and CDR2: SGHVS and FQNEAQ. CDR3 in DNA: TGTGCCAGCAGCTTAGGGGGAATAAATGAAAAACTGTTTTTT. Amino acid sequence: CASSLGGINEKLFF.

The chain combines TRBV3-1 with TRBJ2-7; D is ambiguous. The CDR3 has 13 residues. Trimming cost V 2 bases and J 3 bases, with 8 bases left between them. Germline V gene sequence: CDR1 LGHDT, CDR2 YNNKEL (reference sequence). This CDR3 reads CASSQSTSYEQYF. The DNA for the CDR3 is TGTGCCAGCAGCCAATCCACCAGCTACGAGCAGTACTTC.

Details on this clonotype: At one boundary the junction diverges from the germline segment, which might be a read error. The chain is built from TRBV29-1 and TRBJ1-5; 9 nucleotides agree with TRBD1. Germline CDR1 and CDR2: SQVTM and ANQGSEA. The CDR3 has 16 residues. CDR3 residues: CGVEEHLAQGAEPQHF. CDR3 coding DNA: TGCGGCGTTGAAGAACATCTAGCACAGGGGGCAGAGCCCCAGCATTTT.

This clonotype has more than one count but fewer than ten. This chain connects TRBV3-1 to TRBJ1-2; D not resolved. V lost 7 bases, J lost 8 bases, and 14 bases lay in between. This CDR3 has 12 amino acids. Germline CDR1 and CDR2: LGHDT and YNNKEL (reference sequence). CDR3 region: CASTNWGGGYTF. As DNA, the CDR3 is TGTGCCAGCACTAACTGGGGTGGAGGCTACACCTTC.